A selection of T cell receptor beta chains follows, all from one sample in a study of blood T cell repertoires in COVID-19. Using immunoSEQ multiplex PCR, the repertoire was profiled, and TCRdb retains in-frame clones only, with some absent. The sample lists under 200,000 clones, under 85% occurring once. Sample: peripheral blood. Receptors originate from a man between 70 and 80 years old with acute or convalescent COVID-19. Each CDR3 is given with its conserved first and last residue. The D gene is left open where the match is weak. A row's size may be missing; if present it is once, few, many or a size class.

v_call,clone_size,j_call,d_call,cdr3_aa,cdr3_nt
TRBV5-5,-,TRBJ1-6,TRBD1,CASSAGTDYSPLHF,TGTGCCAGCAGCGCGGGGACAGATTATTCACCCCTCCACTTT
TRBV11-3,-,TRBJ2-3,TRBD1,CASSYGRGGFTDTQYF,TGTGCCAGCAGCTACGGCCGAGGGGGCTTCACAGATACGCAGTATTTT
TRBV28,-,TRBJ2-4,-,CASSSDRAKNIQYF,TGTGCCAGCAGTTCTGACAGGGCCAAAAACATTCAGTACTTC
TRBV2,-,TRBJ2-4,-,CASSEFPGLAKNIQYF,TGTGCCAGCAGTGAATTTCCGGGACTAGCCAAAAACATTCAGTACTTC
TRBV5-4,-,TRBJ2-2,-,CASSVSSSGTGELFF,TGTGCCAGCAGCGTGAGTTCCTCGGGGACCGGGGAGCTGTTTTTT
TRBV5-1,few,TRBJ2-4,TRBD2,CASSLANLAGENIQYF,TGCGCCAGCAGCTTGGCCAACCTAGCGGGGGAAAACATTCAGTACTTC
TRBV21-1,-,TRBJ2-2,-,CASSKGYRGGNTGELFF,TGTGCCAGCAGCAAAGGGTATCGAGGAGGTAACACCGGGGAGCTGTTTTTT
TRBV12-1,-,TRBJ1-1,-,CASSFDRRKAFF,TGTGCCAGCAGCTTTGACAGGAGAAAAGCTTTCTTT
TRBV11-1,-,TRBJ2-7,-,CASSLLRGSYEQYF,TGTGCCAGCAGCTTATTAAGGGGCTCCTACGAGCAGTACTTC
TRBV5-4,few,TRBJ2-3,-,CASSLSGPTDTQYF,TGTGCCAGCAGCTTAAGCGGACCCACAGATACGCAGTATTTT
TRBV4-1,-,TRBJ2-1,TRBD2,CASSQKTGGVPRNEQFF,TGCGCCAGCAGCCAAAAAACGGGGGGAGTCCCTCGCAATGAGCAGTTCTTC
TRBV28,-,TRBJ2-7,TRBD1,CASSVPGQGAGEQYF,TGTGCCAGCAGTGTCCCGGGACAGGGGGCGGGAGAGCAGTACTTC
TRBV27,-,TRBJ2-1,-,CASTGGYNEQFF,TGTGCCAGCACCGGGGGTTACAATGAGCAGTTCTTC
TRBV18,-,TRBJ1-2,TRBD1,CASSPGPGQSYTF,TGTGCCAGCTCACCAGGTCCGGGACAGAGCTACACCTTC
TRBV2,few,TRBJ1-4,TRBD1,CASITGQSNEKLFF,TGTGCCAGCATTACGGGACAGTCCAATGAAAAACTGTTTTTT
TRBV11-2,-,TRBJ1-6,TRBD1,CASSRRGNNSPLHF,TGTGCCAGCAGCCGCAGGGGGAATAATTCACCCCTCCACTTT
TRBV5-1,-,TRBJ1-5,TRBD1,CASSKDRGGNQPQHF,TGCGCCAGCAGCAAGGACAGGGGCGGCAATCAGCCCCAGCATTTT
TRBV19,-,TRBJ1-1,-,CASRAPGGRHTEAFF,TGTGCCAGTAGGGCTCCGGGGGGCAGGCACACTGAAGCTTTCTTT
TRBV6-6,few,TRBJ1-5,-,CASGHRQGFNSNQPQHF,TGTGCCAGCGGTCACAGGCAGGGTTTTAATAGCAATCAGCCCCAGCATTTT
TRBV5-1,-,TRBJ2-3,TRBD2,CASSRDRLATDTQYF,TGCGCCAGCAGCCGTGATCGACTAGCAACGGATACGCAGTATTTT
TRBV27,-,TRBJ2-1,TRBD2,CASRGAGGYGNEQFF,TGTGCCAGCAGGGGAGCGGGAGGGTATGGCAATGAGCAGTTCTTC
TRBV5-8,-,TRBJ2-1,TRBD2,CASSLSGRAYNEQFF,TGTGCCAGCAGCTTAAGCGGGAGGGCCTACAATGAGCAGTTCTTC
TRBV7-2,-,TRBJ2-3,-,CASSTYPDTQYF,TGTGCCAGCAGCACATACCCAGATACGCAGTATTTT
TRBV18,-,TRBJ1-1,TRBD1,CASSPPEFRGYTEAFF,TGTGCCAGCTCACCACCGGAATTCAGGGGGTACACTGAAGCTTTCTTT